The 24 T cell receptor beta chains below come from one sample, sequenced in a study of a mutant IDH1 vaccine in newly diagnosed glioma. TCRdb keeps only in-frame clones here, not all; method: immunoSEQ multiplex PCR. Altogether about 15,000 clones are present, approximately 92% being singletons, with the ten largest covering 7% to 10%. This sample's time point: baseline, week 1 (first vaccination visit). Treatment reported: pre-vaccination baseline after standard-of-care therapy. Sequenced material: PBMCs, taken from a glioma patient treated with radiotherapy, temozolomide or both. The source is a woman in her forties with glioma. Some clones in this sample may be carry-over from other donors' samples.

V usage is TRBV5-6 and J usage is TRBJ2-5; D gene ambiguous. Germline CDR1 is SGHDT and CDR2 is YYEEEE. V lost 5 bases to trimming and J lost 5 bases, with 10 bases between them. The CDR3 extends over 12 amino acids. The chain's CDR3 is CASSGVTETQYF. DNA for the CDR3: TGTGCCAGCAGTGGTGTAACTGAGACCCAGTACTTC.

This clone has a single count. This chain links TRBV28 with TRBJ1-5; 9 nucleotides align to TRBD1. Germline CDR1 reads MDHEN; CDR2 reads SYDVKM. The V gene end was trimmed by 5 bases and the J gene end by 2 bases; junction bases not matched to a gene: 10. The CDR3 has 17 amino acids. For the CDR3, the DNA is TGTGCCAGCAGTCGGGACAGGGTGAATCGGGGCAATCAGCCCCAGCATTTT. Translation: CASSRDRVNRGNQPQHF.

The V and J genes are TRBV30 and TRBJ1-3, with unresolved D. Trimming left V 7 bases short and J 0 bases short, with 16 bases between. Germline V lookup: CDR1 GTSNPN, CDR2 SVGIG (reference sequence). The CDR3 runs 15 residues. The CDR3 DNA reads TGTGCCTCCTCCCAGACTGTTCGCTCTGGAAACACCATATATTTT. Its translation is CASSQTVRSGNTIYF.

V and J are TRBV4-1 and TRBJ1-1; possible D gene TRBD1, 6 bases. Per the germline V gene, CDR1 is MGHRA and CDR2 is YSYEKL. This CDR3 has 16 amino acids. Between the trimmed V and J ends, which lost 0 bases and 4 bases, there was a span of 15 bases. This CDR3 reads CASSQDLGARGTEAFF. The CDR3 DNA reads TGCGCCAGCAGCCAAGATTTGGGGGCTCGAGGCACTGAAGCTTTCTTT.

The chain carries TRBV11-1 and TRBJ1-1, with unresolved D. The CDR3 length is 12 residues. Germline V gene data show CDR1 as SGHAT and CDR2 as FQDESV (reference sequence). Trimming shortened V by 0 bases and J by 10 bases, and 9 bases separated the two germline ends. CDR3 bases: TGTGCCAGCAGCTTAGCAGGGTCCGGAGCTTTCTTT. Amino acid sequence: CASSLAGSGAFF. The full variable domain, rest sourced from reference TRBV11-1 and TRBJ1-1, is EAEVAQSPRYKITEKSQAVAFWCDPISGHATLYWYRQILGQGPELLVQFQDESVVDDSQLPKDRFSAERLKGVDSTLKIQPAELGDSAMYLCASSLAGSGAFFGQGTRLTVV.

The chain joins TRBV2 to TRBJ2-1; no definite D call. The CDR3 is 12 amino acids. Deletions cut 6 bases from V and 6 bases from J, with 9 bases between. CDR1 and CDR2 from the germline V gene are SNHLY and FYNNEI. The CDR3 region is CASSPDTNEQFF. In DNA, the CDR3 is TGTGCCAGCAGCCCTGACACCAATGAGCAGTTCTTC.

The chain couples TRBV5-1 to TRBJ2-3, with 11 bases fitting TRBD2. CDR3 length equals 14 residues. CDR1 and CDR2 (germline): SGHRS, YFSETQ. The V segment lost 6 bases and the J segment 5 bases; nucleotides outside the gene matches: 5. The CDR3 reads CASNLAGGGDTQYF. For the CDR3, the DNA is TGCGCCAGCAACCTAGCGGGGGGCGGAGATACGCAGTATTTT.

Here the CDR3 reads CASSWDRESYGYTF. The CDR3 DNA follows: TGTGCCAGCAGCTGGGACAGGGAATCTTACGGCTACACCTTC. This rearrangement joins TRBV5-6 to TRBJ1-2; TRBD1 matches at 9 bases. This CDR3 is built from 14 residues. J lost 8 bases, V lost 3 bases, and 8 bases had no gene match. CDR1 and CDR2 (germline): SGHDT, YYEEEE.

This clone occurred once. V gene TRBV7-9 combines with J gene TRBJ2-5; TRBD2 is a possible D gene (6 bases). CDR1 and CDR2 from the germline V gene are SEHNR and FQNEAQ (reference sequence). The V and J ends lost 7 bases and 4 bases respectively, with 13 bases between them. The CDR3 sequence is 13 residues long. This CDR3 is CASIPSAGETQYF. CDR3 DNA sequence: TGTGCCAGCATTCCTTCAGCGGGAGAGACCCAGTACTTC.

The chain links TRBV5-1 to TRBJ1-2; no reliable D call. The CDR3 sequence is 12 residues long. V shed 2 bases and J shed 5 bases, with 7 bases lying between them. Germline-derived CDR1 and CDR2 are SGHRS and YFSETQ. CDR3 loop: CASSFTGYGYTF. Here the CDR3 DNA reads TGCGCCAGCAGCTTCACGGGGTATGGCTACACCTTC.

The CDR3 loop reads CASNRGTSGGTDTQYF. CDR3 sequence (DNA): TGTGCCAGCAACCGTGGGACTAGCGGGGGCACAGATACGCAGTATTTT. The chain links TRBV27 to TRBJ2-3; TRBD2 matches 13 bases. Per germline, CDR1 MNHEY and CDR2 SMNVEV (reference sequence). V trimming: 7 bases; J trimming: 1 base; junction bases outside the gene matches: 5. The CDR3 runs to 16 residues.

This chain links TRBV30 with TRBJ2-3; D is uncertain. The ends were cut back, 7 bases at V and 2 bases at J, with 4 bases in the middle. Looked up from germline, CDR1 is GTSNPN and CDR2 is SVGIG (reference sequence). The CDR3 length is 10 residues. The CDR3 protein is CAFTTDTQYF. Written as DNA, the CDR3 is TGTGCCTTCACCACAGATACGCAGTATTTT.

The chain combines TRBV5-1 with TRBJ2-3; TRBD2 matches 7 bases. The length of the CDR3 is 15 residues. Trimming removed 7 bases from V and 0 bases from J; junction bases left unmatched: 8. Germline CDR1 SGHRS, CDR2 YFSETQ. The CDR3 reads CASFASGLSTDTQYF. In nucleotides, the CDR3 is TGCGCCAGCTTTGCGTCGGGACTAAGCACAGATACGCAGTATTTT.

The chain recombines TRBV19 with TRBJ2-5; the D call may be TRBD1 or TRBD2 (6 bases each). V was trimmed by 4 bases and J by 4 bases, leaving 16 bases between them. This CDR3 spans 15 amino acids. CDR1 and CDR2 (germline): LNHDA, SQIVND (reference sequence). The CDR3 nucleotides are TGTGCCAGTAGTACCTCCTTCGGGGGCCGAGAGACCCAGTACTTC. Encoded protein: CASSTSFGGRETQYF.

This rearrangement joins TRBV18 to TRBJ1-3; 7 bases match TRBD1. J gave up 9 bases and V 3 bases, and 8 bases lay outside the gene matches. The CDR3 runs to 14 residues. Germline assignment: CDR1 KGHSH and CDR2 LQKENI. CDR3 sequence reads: CASSPRTGEGTIYF. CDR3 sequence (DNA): TGTGCCAGCTCACCCCGGACAGGAGAAGGCACCATATATTTT.

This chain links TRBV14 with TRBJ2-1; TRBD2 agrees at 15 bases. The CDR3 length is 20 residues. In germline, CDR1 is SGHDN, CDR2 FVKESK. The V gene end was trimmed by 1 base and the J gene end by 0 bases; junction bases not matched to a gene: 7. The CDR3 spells CASSQAQGLAGGPSYNEQFF. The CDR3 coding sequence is TGTGCCAGCAGCCAAGCCCAAGGACTAGCGGGAGGGCCCTCCTACAATGAGCAGTTCTTC.

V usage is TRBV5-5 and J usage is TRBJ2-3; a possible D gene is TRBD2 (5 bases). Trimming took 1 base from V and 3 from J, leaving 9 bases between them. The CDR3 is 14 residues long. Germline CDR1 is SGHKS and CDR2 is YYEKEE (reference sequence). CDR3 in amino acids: CASSLSSQTDTQYF. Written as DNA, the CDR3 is TGTGCCAGCAGCTTGTCTAGCCAGACAGATACGCAGTATTTT.

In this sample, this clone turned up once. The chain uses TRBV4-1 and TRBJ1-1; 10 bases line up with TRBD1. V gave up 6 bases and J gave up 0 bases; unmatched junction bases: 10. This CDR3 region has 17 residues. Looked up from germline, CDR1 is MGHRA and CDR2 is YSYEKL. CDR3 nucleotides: TGCGCCAGCAGGCCACCGGGACAGGGGAACATGAACACTGAAGCTTTCTTT. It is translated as CASRPPGQGNMNTEAFF.

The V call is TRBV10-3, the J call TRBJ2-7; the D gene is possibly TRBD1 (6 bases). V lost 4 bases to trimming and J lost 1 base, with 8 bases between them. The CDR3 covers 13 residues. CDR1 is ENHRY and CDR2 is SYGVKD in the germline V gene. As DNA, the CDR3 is TGTGCCATCAGTGTCACAGGGTCCTACGAGCAGTACTTC. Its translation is CAISVTGSYEQYF.

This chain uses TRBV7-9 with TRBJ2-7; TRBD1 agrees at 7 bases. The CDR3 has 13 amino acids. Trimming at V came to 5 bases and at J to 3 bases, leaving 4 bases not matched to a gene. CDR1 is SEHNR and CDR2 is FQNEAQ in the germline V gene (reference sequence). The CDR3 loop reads CASSRRTGYEQYF. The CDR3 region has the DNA TGTGCCAGCAGCCGACGGACAGGCTACGAGCAGTACTTC.

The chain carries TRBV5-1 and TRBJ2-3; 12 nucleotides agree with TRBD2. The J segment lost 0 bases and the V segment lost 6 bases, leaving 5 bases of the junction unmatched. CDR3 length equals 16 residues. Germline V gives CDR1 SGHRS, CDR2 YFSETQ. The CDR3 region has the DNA TGCGCCAGCACGACTAGCGGGAGTTTTAGCACAGATACGCAGTATTTT. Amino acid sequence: CASTTSGSFSTDTQYF.

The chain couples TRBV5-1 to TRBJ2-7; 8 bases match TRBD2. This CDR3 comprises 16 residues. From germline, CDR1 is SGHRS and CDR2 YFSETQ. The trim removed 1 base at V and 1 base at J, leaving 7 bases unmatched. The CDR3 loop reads CASSLTPGGVSYEQYF. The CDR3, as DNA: TGCGCCAGCAGCTTGACCCCCGGGGGGGTATCCTACGAGCAGTACTTC.

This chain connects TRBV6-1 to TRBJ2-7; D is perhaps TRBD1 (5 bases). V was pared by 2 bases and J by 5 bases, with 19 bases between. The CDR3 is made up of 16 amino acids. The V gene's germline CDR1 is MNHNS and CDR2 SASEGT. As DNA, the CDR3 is TGTGCCAGCAGTGAATATACCGACTCCAGGGTAAACGAGCAGTACTTC. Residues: CASSEYTDSRVNEQYF.

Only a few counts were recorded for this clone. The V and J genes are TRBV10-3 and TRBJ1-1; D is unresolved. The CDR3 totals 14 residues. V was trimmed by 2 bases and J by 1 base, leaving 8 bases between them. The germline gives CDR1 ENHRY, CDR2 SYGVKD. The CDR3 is CAISERGRNTEAFF. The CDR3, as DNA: TGTGCCATCAGTGAGCGCGGGAGGAACACTGAAGCTTTCTTT.